This record covers a single TCR beta chain. The antigen is unknown. It was with a sample-barcoded 5' primer and a J-beta primer mix that a second PCR of about 6 to 12 cycles was run. Every single cDNA molecule received a tag from a template-switch adaptor with 12 random nucleotides. Each CDR3 protein is one row after TCRdb ran MiXCR on the 5' RACE reads. The sample has about 970,000 distinct CDR3 sequences, just over 50% seen once. Each sample yielded at least 6 million isolated PBMCs. The sample originates from a study of blood T cells in healthy people across ages. Overall study results and limits: Naive T cell percentage by flow cytometry tracked strongly with beta diversity. There were more naive CD4+ cells and higher diversity in long-lived donors than in aged donors.

CDR1 and CDR2 (germline): MNHEY, SVGEGT. This CDR3 region has 15 residues. Sequences were obtained from blood. The rearrangement uses TRBV6-2 or TRBV6-3 and TRBJ2-1; D not certain. The tail of the sequence fits TRBJ2-7 better, so the J call may be wrong. This sequence was found in a woman in her sixties or seventies in good health. The CDR3 here is CASSYLVSSYNEQYF. In nucleotides, the CDR3 is TGTGCCAGCAGTTACTTAGTCAGCTCCTACAATGAGCAGTACTTC.